One and the same sample provided the 15 T cell receptor beta chains below, sequenced in a study of T cell repertoires in cytomegalovirus infection. TCRdb redid the calling of the reads with MiXCR, one entry per CDR3 protein. The data contain some 440,000 distinct CDR3 sequences, roughly 30% of them singletons. Sequencing input: PBMCs. The receptors were gathered from a human donor in good health (CMV status not recorded). Some clones in this sample may be carry-over from other donors' samples.

This clonotype was observed a few times. J is TRBJ2-3 and V is TRBV28; 10 positions agree with TRBD2. Trimming cost V 6 bases and J 3 bases; bases outside gene matches: 15. The CDR3 is made up of 18 amino acids. CDR1 and CDR2 from the germline V gene are MDHEN and SYDVKM. This CDR3 reads CASSTPGLSGGATDTQYF. DNA of the CDR3: TGTGCCAGCAGCACCCCCGGCCTCAGCGGGGGGGCGACAGATACGCAGTATTTT.

This clonotype was seen more than once but under ten times. The chain carries TRBV6-2 or TRBV6-3 and TRBJ2-7, with TRBD1 identical over 7 bases. The CDR3 is 16 amino acids. Germline V lookup: CDR1 MNHEY, CDR2 SVGEGT. After removal of 4 bases from V and 2 bases from J, the junction contained 11 bases not matched to a gene. CDR3 DNA: TGTGCCAGCAGTTTCGGACAGGCGTCATCCCCCTACGAGCAGTACTTC. Protein sequence: CASSFGQASSPYEQYF.

The chain has TRBV6-6 and TRBJ2-1; 11 bases are a match to TRBD1. V lost 2 bases to trimming and J lost 5 bases; unmatched junction nucleotides: 11. CDR1 is MNHNY, CDR2 SVGAGI, per germline (reference sequence). This CDR3 comprises 18 residues. CDR3 coding DNA: TGTGCCAGCAGTTACCTTAAACCCGGGACAGGGGGGAACAATGAGCAGTTCTTC. Its protein is CASSYLKPGTGGNNEQFF.

This clonotype was detected only a few times. The V and J genes are TRBV28 and TRBJ1-1, with D possibly being TRBD1 (6 bases). In germline, CDR1 is MDHEN, CDR2 SYDVKM. CDR3 length: 18 residues. Trimming took 2 bases from V and 2 from J, leaving 21 bases between them. Here the CDR3 reads CASSLPETGATLNTEAFF. The DNA for the CDR3 is TGTGCCAGCAGTTTACCGGAGACAGGAGCCACCCTCAACACTGAAGCTTTCTTT.

This clonotype was seen only a few times. The chain has TRBV4-3 and TRBJ1-4; D is unclear. This CDR3 spans 14 amino acids. Trimming removed 1 base from V and 4 bases from J, with 7 bases in between. In germline, CDR1 is LGHNA, CDR2 YSLEER. The CDR3: CASSQGGFNEKLFF. CDR3 DNA: TGCGCCAGCAGCCAAGGAGGATTTAATGAAAAACTGTTTTTT.

This chain uses TRBV28 with TRBJ2-5; the match to TRBD2 covers 7 bases. Germline-derived CDR1 and CDR2 are MDHEN and SYDVKM. CDR3 size: 16 residues. Trimming took 3 bases from V and 4 from J; bases not matched to a gene: 11. The CDR3 loop reads CASSFARATGGETQYF. CDR3 nucleotide sequence: TGTGCCAGCAGTTTCGCCCGGGCCACGGGGGGAGAGACCCAGTACTTC.

V and J are TRBV9 and TRBJ2-2; weak D call: TRBD1 (6 bases). V lost 0 bases to trimming and J lost 6 bases, with 21 bases between them. Germline-derived CDR1 and CDR2 are SGDLS and YYNGEE. CDR3 length: 18 residues. The CDR3 sequence is CASSVDGREGGTAGELFF. The CDR3 DNA reads as TGTGCCAGCAGCGTAGATGGCAGGGAAGGGGGAACAGCCGGGGAGCTGTTTTTT.

The CDR3 loop reads CSVLTTQDNYGYTF. CDR3 DNA: TGCAGCGTCCTTACCACACAGGATAACTATGGCTACACCTTC. This chain uses TRBV29-1 with TRBJ1-2, with a tentative D call TRBD1 (5 bases). V was pared by 6 bases and J by 1 base, with 15 bases between. The germline gives CDR1 SQVTM, CDR2 ANQGSEA. This CDR3 spans 14 amino acids.

V and J are TRBV19 and TRBJ2-1; TRBD2 aligns across 9 bases. CDR3 size: 14 residues. CDR1 LNHDA and CDR2 SQIVND come from the germline V gene (reference sequence). Germline trimming cut 3 bases from V and 7 bases from J; bases unmatched to any gene: 4. The CDR3 bases are TGTGCCAGTAGTATCGGACTAGCGTTGAATGAGCAGTTCTTC. Translating gives CASSIGLALNEQFF.

This clonotype was seen ten or more times. J is TRBJ2-3 and V is TRBV6-2 or TRBV6-3; D is uncertain. Trimming removed 0 bases from V and 1 base from J, with 2 bases in between. The CDR3 sequence is 13 residues long. The germline V gene has CDR1 MNHEY and CDR2 SVGEGT. Written as DNA, the CDR3 is TGTGCCAGCAGTTACTCCGGCACAGATACGCAGTATTTT. Its protein is CASSYSGTDTQYF.

A single count supports this clonotype. A much larger clone differs by one base, so this may be a read error. The chain uses TRBV7-9 and TRBJ1-5, with no clear D. From germline, CDR1 is SEHNR and CDR2 FQNEAQ (reference sequence). This CDR3 region has 15 residues. DNA of the CDR3: TGTGCCAGCAGCTTAGAGCTTCAGCGCAATCAGCCCCCGCATTTT. This codes for CASSLELQRNQPPHF.

V and J are TRBV7-8 and TRBJ2-1; 14 bases line up with TRBD2. With 5 bases clipped from V and 2 bases from J, the junction kept 5 bases outside the gene matches. The CDR3 has 17 amino acids. Germline V gene data show CDR1 as SGHVS and CDR2 as FQNEAQ. This chain's CDR3 is CASSPGLAGDTYNEQFF. Here the CDR3 DNA reads TGTGCCAGCAGCCCGGGACTAGCGGGGGATACCTACAATGAGCAGTTCTTC.

This clonotype was observed a handful of times. The chain uses TRBV5-6 and TRBJ1-2, with a weak D call TRBD1 (5 bases). Germline CDR1 SGHDT, CDR2 YYEEEE. Trimming shortened V by 1 base and J by 2 bases, and 9 bases separated the two germline ends. The CDR3 is 14 amino acids. The CDR3 spells CASSLNRKNYGYTF. The DNA for the CDR3 is TGTGCCAGCAGCTTGAACAGGAAAAACTATGGCTACACCTTC.

The V gene is TRBV11-2, the J gene TRBJ2-6; no definite D call. Germline V CDR1 and CDR2: SGHAT, FQNNGV. CDR3 length: 17 residues. The V end lost 1 base, the J end lost 1 base, and 11 bases lay between the germline ends. In nucleotides, the CDR3 is TGTGCCAGCAGCTTAGGGGTAGGGCTGTCTGGGGCCAACGTCCTGACTTTC. As protein: CASSLGVGLSGANVLTF.

This clonotype was recorded many times. The rearrangement uses TRBV6-2 or TRBV6-3 and TRBJ1-6; D remains ambiguous. Trimming shortened V by 0 bases and J by 7 bases, and 7 bases separated the two germline ends. This CDR3 spans 14 amino acids. Germline CDR1 MNHEY, CDR2 SVGEGT. The CDR3 nucleotides are TGTGCCAGCAGTTACTCGAGTCGGAATTCACCCCTCCACTTT. Encoded protein: CASSYSSRNSPLHF.